The clone carrying this T cell receptor beta chain came up many times. What it binds is unknown. This entry comes from a study of T cells in Graves' hyperthyroidism and ophthalmopathy. Study conclusions and caveats: Blood samples included most of the expanded thyroid clonotypes exceeding 0.001.

Disease duration under 2 months; hyperthyroidism patients were aged 18 to 65. Used for diagnoses were clinical symptoms, serum thyroxine and TRAb, thyroid ultrasound and orbital computed tomography. Template material for amplifying TCR beta CDR3 regions consisted of RNA transcripts. The HTBI primer set drove a first-round RT-PCR of the TCR CDR3. MiXCR, run by TCRdb on the multiplex PCR reads, gives a single entry per CDR3 protein. The data contain some 400,000 distinct CDR3 sequences, 19% of them seen just once; the ten biggest clones take up 3.5% to 4%. V was shortened by 0 bases and J by 6 bases, with 9 bases between the two germline ends. This CDR3 has 13 residues. Germline V lookup: CDR1 SGHNT, CDR2 YENEEA.

V gene TRBV11-3 combines with J gene TRBJ2-7, with D unclear. This sequence was found in a woman in her late teens or twenties with Graves' hyperthyroidism. Material: blood. The CDR3 protein is CASSLDLSGEQYF. The CDR3 DNA reads TGTGCCAGCAGCTTAGATTTGAGTGGCGAGCAGTACTTC.